Below are 4 T cell receptor beta chains sequenced from a single sample in a study of blood T cell repertoires in COVID-19. Profiling relied on immunoSEQ multiplex PCR, and the TCRdb table lists in-frame clones only, not all of them. This sample has 200,000 or so clones; 88% occur once, and the top ten carry 1.5% to 2%. Sequenced material: peripheral blood. All receptors derive from a man in his sixties or seventies with acute or convalescent COVID-19.

Ten or more counts support this clone. The rearrangement joins TRBV12-3 or TRBV12-4 to TRBJ2-3, with D unresolved. This CDR3 region has 12 residues. Trimming left V 3 bases short and J 5 bases short, with 6 bases between. CDR3 amino acids: CASSFSGDTQYF. The DNA of the CDR3 is TGTGCCAGCAGTTTCTCGGGAGATACGCAGTATTTT.

The chain employs TRBV3-1 (or the pseudogene TRBV3-2) and TRBJ1-4; possible D gene TRBD1, 6 bases. V lost 4 bases to trimming and J lost 7 bases, with 16 bases between them. CDR3 length equals 15 residues. Germline assignment: CDR1 LGHDT and CDR2 YNNKEL (reference sequence). This CDR3 is CASSPQGYEGEKLFF. In DNA form, the CDR3 reads TGTGCCAGCAGCCCTCAGGGGTACGAAGGTGAAAAACTGTTTTTT.

This clone was observed a single time. The chain employs TRBV9 and TRBJ1-6; 8 positions agree with TRBD1. The CDR3 is made up of 17 amino acids. V lost 0 bases and J lost 8; bases outside the gene matches: 10. Per the germline V gene, CDR1 is SGDLS and CDR2 is YYNGEE. The CDR3 sequence: CASSVAGDRLDDSPLHF. The CDR3 bases are TGTGCCAGCAGCGTAGCTGGGGACAGGCTTGATGATTCACCCCTCCACTTT.

This clone came up once. The chain carries TRBV12-3 or TRBV12-4 and TRBJ2-7, with 10 nucleotides matching TRBD1. This CDR3 region has 13 residues. V lost 5 bases and J lost 6; bases outside the gene matches: 4. CDR3 sequence reads: CASSPTGGGEQYF. The CDR3 DNA is TGTGCCAGCAGTCCGACAGGGGGCGGCGAGCAGTACTTC.